The clone carrying this TCR beta chain has just a few counts. These data originate in a study of blood T cell repertoires in COVID-19. The length of the CDR3 is 15 residues. Germline lookup yields CDR1 GTSNPN and CDR2 SVGIG (reference sequence). Trimming cost V 1 base and J 5 bases, with 15 bases left between them. The repertoire was sequenced with immunoSEQ multiplex PCR; TCRdb's copy has only in-frame clones and lacks some. The table records 300,000 to 400,000 clones, around 86% of them present only once. Specimen: peripheral blood. The TCR sequence derives from a man over 45 with active or convalescent COVID-19. The chain joins TRBV30 to TRBJ1-5; D is possibly TRBD1 (6 bases). CDR3 region: CAWSAIGGLDQPQHF. In nucleotides, the CDR3 is TGTGCCTGGAGTGCGATCGGGGGGCTGGATCAGCCCCAGCATTTT.